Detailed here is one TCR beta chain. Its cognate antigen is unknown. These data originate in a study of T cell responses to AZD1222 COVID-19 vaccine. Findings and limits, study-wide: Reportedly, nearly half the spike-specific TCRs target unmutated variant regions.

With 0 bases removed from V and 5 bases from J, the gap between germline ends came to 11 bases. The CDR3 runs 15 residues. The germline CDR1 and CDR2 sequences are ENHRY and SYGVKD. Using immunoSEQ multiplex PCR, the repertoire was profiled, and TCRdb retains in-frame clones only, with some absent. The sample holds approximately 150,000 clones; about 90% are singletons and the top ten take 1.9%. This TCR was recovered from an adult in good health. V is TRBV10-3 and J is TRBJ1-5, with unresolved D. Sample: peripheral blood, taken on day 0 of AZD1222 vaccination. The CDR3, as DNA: TGTGCCATCAGTGAGTCGGGTTCGTGGGATCAGCCCCAGCATTTT. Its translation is CAISESGSWDQPQHF.